Listed here are 18 T cell receptor beta chains from one sample, sequenced in a study of blood T cell repertoires in COVID-19. Generated by immunoSEQ multiplex PCR, the TCRdb table keeps only in-frame clones and is missing some. Of about 73,000 clones in the sample, more than 60% were seen once. The sequencing input was peripheral blood. The source is a man aged 55-75 years with acute or convalescent COVID-19.

The chain couples TRBV19 to TRBJ1-1; 9 bases agree with TRBD1. CDR1 LNHDA and CDR2 SQIVND come from the germline V gene (reference sequence). The V and J ends lost 7 bases and 0 bases, in that order; junction bases with no gene match: 6. This CDR3 is 15 amino acids long. The CDR3 region is CASNPGQGMNTEAFF. CDR3 nucleotides: TGTGCCAGTAATCCGGGACAGGGCATGAACACTGAAGCTTTCTTT.

The rearrangement uses TRBV11-3 and TRBJ1-2, with 7 bases identical to TRBD1. Trimming took 5 bases from V and 4 from J; bases not matched to a gene: 4. Germline CDR1 and CDR2: SGHNT and YENEEA. The CDR3 spans 13 residues. In DNA form, the CDR3 reads TGTGCCAGCAGCAATGGGACAGCCTATGGCTACACCTTC. Its translation: CASSNGTAYGYTF.

CDR3 sequence reads: CASSLMGLVSSTDTQYF. CDR3 nucleotides: TGTGCCAGCAGCTTAATGGGGCTAGTATCTAGCACAGATACGCAGTATTTT. The rearrangement uses TRBV7-2 and TRBJ2-3, with a weak D call TRBD1 (5 bases). CDR3 length: 17 residues. Trimming cost V 2 bases and J 0 bases, with 15 bases left between them. Germline V gene lookup returns CDR1 SGHTA and CDR2 FQGNSA.

The chain joins TRBV10-2 to TRBJ2-4, with D maybe TRBD1 (5 bases). V was cut by 8 bases and J by 2 bases, with 7 bases left in between. The germline gives CDR1 WSHSY, CDR2 SAAADI. This CDR3 has 12 amino acids. CDR3 DNA: TGCGCCAGCGGGGCGACCAAAAACATTCAGTACTTC. Protein product: CASGATKNIQYF.

CDR3: CASSEPSGITDTQYF. In DNA, the CDR3 is TGTGCCAGCAGTGAACCTAGCGGAATCACAGATACGCAGTATTTT. J is TRBJ2-3 and V is TRBV2; 7 nucleotides agree with TRBD2. The junction had 4 bases not matched to a gene; V was cut back by 2 bases and J by 2 bases. Germline assignment: CDR1 SNHLY and CDR2 FYNNEI. The CDR3 sequence is 15 residues long. The variable domain in full, with the rest retrieved from reference TRBV2 and TRBJ2-3, is EPEVTQTPSHQVTQMGQEVILRCVPISNHLYFYWYRQILGQKVEFLVSFYNNEISEKSEIFDDQFSVERPDGSNFTLKIRSTKLEDSAMYFCASSEPSGITDTQYFGPGTRLTVL.

This CDR3 is CATQQGNQPQHF. The CDR3 bases are TGTGCCACCCAACAGGGGAATCAGCCCCAGCATTTT. The chain employs TRBV24-1 and TRBJ1-5; 7 nucleotides match TRBD1. This CDR3 comprises 12 residues. Trimming removed 9 bases from V and 4 bases from J; junction bases left unmatched: 2. The V gene's germline CDR1 is KGHDR and CDR2 SFDVKD.

This chain connects TRBV11-2 to TRBJ1-2; maybe TRBD1 (6 bases). Germline V gives CDR1 SGHAT, CDR2 FQNNGV. The CDR3 consists of 14 residues. V gave up 3 bases and J gave up 3 bases, with 11 bases separating them. The CDR3 DNA reads as TGTGCCAGCAGCTTTAACCCAGGGGACTATGGCTACACCTTC. Amino acid sequence: CASSFNPGDYGYTF. Full variable domain (remainder filled in from reference TRBV11-2 and TRBJ1-2): EAGVAQSPRYKIIEKRQSVAFWCNPISGHATLYWYQQILGQGPKLLIQFQNNGVVDDSQLPKDRFSAERLKGVDSTLKIQPAKLEDSAVYLCASSFNPGDYGYTFGSGTRLTVV.

The CDR3 DNA reads TGTGCCAGCAGCTTGGGACTAGCGGGGAGTTCTCATACGCAGTATTTT. This sequence encodes CASSLGLAGSSHTQYF. This chain links TRBV5-6 with TRBJ2-3, with 11 positions matching TRBD2. The CDR3 runs to 16 residues. CDR1 is SGHDT and CDR2 is YYEEEE in the germline V gene. Trimming at V came to 0 bases and at J to 7 bases, leaving 7 bases not matched to a gene.

The rearrangement links TRBV6-5 to TRBJ2-1, with D possibly TRBD2 on 7 matching bases. Germline V gene sequence: CDR1 MNHEY, CDR2 SVGAGI. The length of the CDR3 is 15 residues. Trimming stripped 5 bases from V and 7 bases from J, with 18 bases between. DNA for the CDR3: TGTGCCAGCAGTCCCCAGGGCAGGGGAGGGAATGAGCAGTTCTTC. This encodes CASSPQGRGGNEQFF.

This clone came up once. This rearrangement joins TRBV5-1 to TRBJ2-3; D not resolved. Germline CDR1 and CDR2: SGHRS and YFSETQ. The CDR3 consists of 13 residues. Trimming removed 5 bases at V and 6 bases at J, with 13 bases between. The CDR3 DNA sequence: TGCGCCAGCAGTTTCGGTGAATCCGATACGCAGTATTTT. This gives the protein CASSFGESDTQYF.

The J gene is TRBJ2-5, the V gene TRBV24-1, with 7 bases aligning to TRBD1. Unmatched junction bases numbered 9, after V lost 6 bases and J lost 3 bases. Germline loops: CDR1 KGHDR, CDR2 SFDVKD. The CDR3 contains 15 residues. CDR3 loop: CATSSLGTAEETQYF. CDR3 DNA: TGTGCCACCAGTTCCCTAGGGACAGCGGAAGAGACCCAGTACTTC.

The gene calls are TRBV11-1 and TRBJ2-3, with a possible D match to TRBD2 (6 bases). The CDR3 is made up of 14 amino acids. Germline CDR1 reads SGHAT; CDR2 reads FQDESV (reference sequence). Trimming shortened V by 3 bases and J by 5 bases, and 12 bases separated the two germline ends. As DNA, the CDR3 is TGTGCCAGCAGCTTGGGGGACTCGCGAGATACGCAGTATTTT. This sequence encodes CASSLGDSRDTQYF. Drawing the rest from reference TRBV11-1 and TRBJ2-3, the complete variable domain is EAEVAQSPRYKITEKSQAVAFWCDPISGHATLYWYRQILGQGPELLVQFQDESVVDDSQLPKDRFSAERLKGVDSTLKIQPAELGDSAMYLCASSLGDSRDTQYFGPGTRLTVL.

The rearrangement links TRBV19 to TRBJ2-6; D is uncertain. CDR1 and CDR2 (germline): LNHDA, SQIVND (reference sequence). Trimming removed 1 base at V and 0 bases at J, with 7 bases between. CDR3 length: 16 residues. CDR3 sequence (DNA): TGTGCCAGTAGTATAGGGGCAGCCTCTGGGGCCAACGTCCTGACTTTC. Its protein product is CASSIGAASGANVLTF.

The chain combines TRBV19 with TRBJ2-7; possible D gene TRBD2, 6 bases. Germline values: CDR1 LNHDA, CDR2 SQIVND (reference sequence). CDR3 length: 11 amino acids. Trimming took 7 bases from V and 7 from J, leaving 11 bases between them. The CDR3 sequence: CASTVGGEQYF. As DNA, the CDR3 is TGTGCCAGTACAGTCGGGGGAGAGCAGTACTTC.

This chain joins TRBV18 and TRBJ2-2; 12 nucleotides align to TRBD2. V lost 1 base and J lost 5; bases outside the gene matches: 2. CDR3 length: 16 amino acids. CDR1 and CDR2 from the germline V gene are KGHSH and LQKENI. The CDR3 DNA reads TGTGCCAGCTCACCACGACTAGCGGGGGTTACCGGGGAGCTGTTTTTT. It is translated as CASSPRLAGVTGELFF.

In this sample, this clone turned up once. The gene calls are TRBV18 and TRBJ2-1, with 10 nucleotides matching TRBD2. V was pared by 1 base and J by 3 bases, with 3 bases of the junction left unmatched. This CDR3 region has 16 residues. Germline V gene data show CDR1 as KGHSH and CDR2 as LQKENI. DNA for the CDR3: TGTGCCAGCTCACCACTTGGACTAGCGGACTACAATGAGCAGTTCTTC. This gives the protein CASSPLGLADYNEQFF.

The chain carries TRBV2 and TRBJ1-6; TRBD1 matches at 10 bases. With 2 bases clipped from V and 9 bases from J, the junction kept 10 bases outside the gene matches. From germline, CDR1 is SNHLY and CDR2 FYNNEI. The CDR3 totals 17 residues. CDR3 amino acids: CASSEFSLGQGFSPLHF. CDR3 coding DNA: TGTGCCAGCAGTGAATTTAGTCTGGGACAGGGGTTTTCACCCCTCCACTTT.

At least ten counts were recorded for this clone. The J gene is TRBJ2-3, the V gene TRBV24-1; D unresolved. The CDR3 is 12 amino acids. V lost 6 bases and J 11 bases, leaving 14 bases between the germline ends. Germline values: CDR1 KGHDR, CDR2 SFDVKD. The CDR3 region has the DNA TGTGCCACCAGTAGCCCACCCATACTGCAGTATTTT. Translating gives CATSSPPILQYF.